A single T cell receptor beta chain is shown here with its context. Its antigen is unknown. The sample comes from a study of radiotherapy plus CTLA-4 blockade in lung cancer. In the study overall: Disease control was present in 31% of patients, and objective responses in approximately 18%. Study-wide findings and caveats: Among reported predictors of response, early blood T cell clone dynamics with interferon-beta performed best. Expansion in blood of tumor-derived TCR clones was seen after radiotherapy plus ipilimumab.

People whose metastatic non-small-cell lung cancer was chemo-refractory got focal radiation along with CTLA-4 blockade by ipilimumab. This CDR3 is built from 14 residues. CDR1 and CDR2 from the germline V gene are SEHNR and FQNEAQ (reference sequence). The J segment lost 2 bases and the V segment lost 5 bases, leaving 3 bases of the junction unmatched. Generated by immunoSEQ multiplex PCR, the TCRdb table keeps only in-frame clones and is missing some. The table records 65,000 to 70,000 clones, 79% of them present only once. The source is a human donor with non-small cell lung cancer who had a complete response to radiotherapy plus ipilimumab. This chain links TRBV7-9 with TRBJ1-2; TRBD1 agrees at 9 bases. The specimen comprised peripheral blood, sampled from a patient treated with radiotherapy plus ipilimumab. The CDR3 loop is CASSPDRGNYGYTF. The CDR3 bases are TGTGCCAGCAGCCCGGACAGGGGAAACTATGGCTACACCTTC.